The entry that follows covers one T cell receptor beta chain sequence. This clone was seen only a few times. Its antigen is currently not known. Within one base of it there is no much larger clone, and no base qualities were kept. The data originate from a study of shared clonotypes between healthy human individuals (dated by TCRdb to about 2020). Broadly, across the study: The cohort included a few men and a couple of women between 18 and 49 years of age. Per donor, three plates each were used for CD4 naive and CD4 memory, two for CD8 naive, and one for CD8 memory. To estimate repertoire size and how much clonotypes are shared between individuals, the study performed deep sequencing of blood TCR repertoires from a handful of healthy adults. Each donor's leukapheresis produced roughly between about 0.9 and 9.5 billion PBMCs. To increase sequencing depth and limit assay-specific biases, different laboratories used diverse techniques to prepare libraries and sequence TCR repertoires.

Study-wide findings and limitations: Naive subsets generally had larger estimated clonotype richness than memory subsets did. Sampling was restricted to blood, and TCR repertoires in tissues likely differ from the TCR repertoires found in blood. Higher generation probabilities were observed for clonotypes shared by all four sorted-subset donors than for non-shared clonotypes. Even with the large sequencing depth, rarefaction of the sorted-subset datasets indicated that sequencing was incomplete. Sharing across four donors was observed for about 5% of naive CD4, 3% to 4% of naive CD8, over 2% of memory CD4, and around 0.4% of memory CD8 clonotypes. Based on pairwise subsampling, the degree of clonotype sharing among donors was expected to be affected by sequencing depth. The small number of donors limited the genetic and exposure-history diversity represented.

The CDR3 measures 15 amino acids from cysteine to phenylalanine. Of the read, only the CDR3 DNA is kept; its 45 bases are in frame from base 1. According to the germline V gene, CDR1 reads SGHTA and CDR2 reads FQGNSA. Trimming removed 5 bases from V and 4 bases from J; the gene matches leave 7 bases unexplained. Using the deep immunoSEQ assay, TCR CDR3 regions were amplified from genomic DNA by multiplex PCR. Genomic DNA extracted from each cell subset was distributed evenly over all wells of several immunoSEQ 96-well plates, and each plate served as one replicate. For sorted subsets, roughly 200 ng of genomic DNA, equivalent to some 33,000 T cell genomes, went into each replicate PCR. Purified libraries were measured with a Qubit 3.0 fluorometer, size-checked on a Bioanalyzer 2100, and measured again with the KAPA Library Quantification kit. Every immunoSEQ 96-well plate was sequenced on a dedicated single-read 150-cycle Illumina NextSeq 550 flow cell. Per the source publication's procedure: Because only junctional sequences without quality scores were contained in the immunoSEQ output, filtering matching that applied to full-length reads could not be performed. Sequences were annotated with PyIR, a Python wrapper for IgBLAST v1.9, and V/J genes and CDR3 were assigned using IMGT germline references. Reads with weak V/J assignments (E-value above 1e-6), missing CDR3, stop codons, out-of-frame junctions, or ambiguous translated residues were removed. A V3J clonotype was defined by an identical inferred V gene, J gene, and CDR3 amino acid sequence. Percentage overlap between repertoires was computed as shared unique clonotypes divided by the size of the smaller repertoire. Richness of each repertoire was evaluated using RTK rarefaction, the Chao1 estimator, and Recon v2.1 estimates of unobserved clonotypes. For all TCRbeta clonotypes obtained by the gDNA method from a handful of donors, generation probabilities were computed with OLGA. The clones in this table, taken by TCRdb from immuneACCESS, are in-frame only. Not every clone is retained; where verified, under half of the shortfall comes from an unresolved V gene, and the cause of the rest is unknown. D and trimming come from the DNA, and the V and J calls and clone size come from that table. The sample profile shows over a million clones; approximately 70% of them were found once. The ten largest clones capture around 1.5% of the sample.

Donors were healthy HIV-negative adults with no recently reported acute infections or vaccinations. Every donor was a Caucasian adult residing in Nashville, Tennessee, USA. CD4+ T cells were enriched through magnetic negative selection, after which naive cells were positively selected on CD45RA and the remaining negative fraction served as the memory subset. Blood was collected by leukapheresis, and PBMCs were isolated by Ficoll-Histopaque density gradient centrifugation and then cryopreserved in liquid nitrogen vapor phase. Analytical flow cytometry was used to check the purity and quantity of each magnetically sorted T cell population. Genomic DNA was isolated from every sorted fraction and measured by UV absorbance on a Nanodrop 2000c.

The chain was built from TRBV7-2 and TRBJ2-3; TRBD1 agrees with 9 junctional bases. The receptor was derived from a man aged 18 to 30 in good health. Sequencing used memory CD4+ T cells sorted from blood. The cell subset or site label corresponds to: CD45RA-negative fraction. The DNA reads as follows: TGTGCCAGCAGCGACGGGACAGGGTTTGCAGATACGCAGTATTTT. Its translation reads: CASSDGTGFADTQYF.